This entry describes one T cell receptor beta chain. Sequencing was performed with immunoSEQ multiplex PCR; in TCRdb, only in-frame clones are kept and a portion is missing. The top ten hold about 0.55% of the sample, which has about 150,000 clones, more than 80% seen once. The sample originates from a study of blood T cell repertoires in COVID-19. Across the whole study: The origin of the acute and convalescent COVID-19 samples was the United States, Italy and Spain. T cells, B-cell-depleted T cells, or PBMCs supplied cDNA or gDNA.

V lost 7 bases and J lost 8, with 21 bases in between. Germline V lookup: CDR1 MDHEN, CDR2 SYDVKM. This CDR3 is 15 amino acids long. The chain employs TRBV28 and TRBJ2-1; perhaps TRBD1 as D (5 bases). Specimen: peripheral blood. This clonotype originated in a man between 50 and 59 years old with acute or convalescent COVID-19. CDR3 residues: CASTPLGQGSYEQFF. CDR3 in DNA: TGTGCCAGCACCCCGCTTGGGCAGGGTTCTTATGAGCAGTTCTTC.